The T cell receptor beta chain under discussion was sequenced for a study of OX40 agonist ivuxolimab in advanced cancers. Study as a whole: Three patients got partial responses; one had hepatocellular carcinoma and two had cutaneous melanoma.

Losses at the gene ends were 3 bases for V and 10 bases for J; bases not matched to a gene: 2. This CDR3 comprises 11 residues. Germline assignment: CDR1 LNHDA and CDR2 SQIVND (reference sequence). Autoimmune disease history or systemic immunosuppression was exclusionary. Clones were read by immunoSEQ multiplex PCR, and TCRdb kept only the in-frame ones, dropping some. The sample shows about 35,000 clones, approximately 80% of them seen only once. V usage is TRBV19 and J usage is TRBJ1-2, with 7 bases fitting TRBD1. The input for sequencing was CD4+ or CD8+ T cells sorted from blood, taken in a trial of the OX40 agonist ivuxolimab. The receptor's source is an adult with an advanced solid tumor such as melanoma, head and neck, liver or kidney cancer. CDR3 region: CASSIGTAYTF. CDR3 coding DNA: TGTGCCAGTAGTATCGGGACAGCCTACACCTTC.